The 27 T cell receptor beta chains below all came from one sample that was sequenced in a study of T cell repertoires in aging, cancer and after chemotherapy. A mixed TRB-A/B primer pool amplified rearranged TRB by multiplex touch-down PCR. TCRdb called the multiplex PCR reads again in MiXCR, with one record for every CDR3 protein. The data show about 2,000 distinct CDR3 sequences, 35% to 40% seen once. TCR beta rearrangements were amplified from peripheral blood genomic DNA. Source material: blood. The source of these receptors is a human donor with a solid tumor.

The V call is TRBV7-4, the J call TRBJ2-5; D may be TRBD1 (6 bases). Germline-derived CDR1 and CDR2 are SGHVT and SQSDAQ. The length of the CDR3 is 15 residues. The V end was cut by 1 base, the J end by 5 bases, with 14 bases between. DNA for the CDR3: TGTGCCAGCAGCTTAGATACAGGGAATTGGGAGACCCAGTACTTC. Its protein product is CASSLDTGNWETQYF.

This sequence joins TRBV5-6 and TRBJ1-2; D is undetermined. The germline V and J ends were trimmed by 4 bases and 6 bases, with 16 bases remaining between them. In germline, CDR1 is SGHDT, CDR2 YYEEEE. The CDR3 has 14 residues. CDR3 sequence reads: CASSPITDFDGYTF. The DNA for the CDR3 is TGTGCCAGCAGCCCGATAACGGACTTCGATGGCTACACCTTC.

The J gene is TRBJ1-4, the V gene TRBV12-3 or TRBV12-4; TRBD1 matches at 7 bases. Trimming took 5 bases from V and 8 from J; bases not matched to a gene: 11. This CDR3 has 15 amino acids. This chain's CDR3 is CASSPRQGVVEKLFF. The CDR3 DNA reads as TGTGCCAGCAGTCCAAGACAGGGAGTCGTCGAAAAACTGTTTTTT.

The chain joins TRBV6-5 to TRBJ2-7, with 12 bases matching TRBD2. J was trimmed by 5 bases and V by 0 bases; bases with no gene match: 2. The CDR3 is 15 residues long. Germline CDR1 MNHEY, CDR2 SVGAGI. CDR3 amino acids: CASSYSTSGSHEQYF. CDR3 DNA sequence: TGTGCCAGCAGTTACTCGACTAGCGGGAGCCACGAGCAGTACTTC.

This chain connects TRBV6-5 to TRBJ1-5, with 7 bases that match TRBD1. The CDR3 runs 14 residues. Trimming at V came to 6 bases and at J to 2 bases, leaving 4 bases not matched to a gene. In germline, CDR1 is MNHEY, CDR2 SVGAGI. The CDR3 region has the DNA TGTGCCAGCAGAGACAGGGTGGGCAATCAGCCCCAGCATTTT. It encodes CASRDRVGNQPQHF.

This clonotype was seen a few times. The CDR3 loop is CASSFDYGTASYEQYF. The CDR3, as DNA: TGTGCCAGCAGCTTCGACTACGGGACAGCGTCCTACGAGCAGTACTTC. The V and J genes are TRBV5-5 and TRBJ2-7, with 7 bases identical to TRBD1. Germline V CDR1 and CDR2: SGHKS, YYEKEE (reference sequence). Trimming cost V 2 bases and J 1 base; bases outside gene matches: 9. This CDR3 is 16 amino acids long.

This chain links TRBV4-1 with TRBJ2-3; D not resolved. CDR3 length: 16 amino acids. Trimming took off 1 base at V and 0 bases at J, with 11 bases between the two ends. From germline, CDR1 is MGHRA and CDR2 YSYEKL. CDR3 sequence: CASSQVMFTSTDTQYF. For the CDR3, the DNA is TGCGCCAGCAGCCAAGTTATGTTTACTAGCACAGATACGCAGTATTTT.

The chain employs TRBV7-3 and TRBJ2-2, with a tentative D call TRBD2 (6 bases). CDR1 is SGHTA and CDR2 is FQGTGA in the germline V gene. This CDR3 region has 15 residues. With 4 bases removed from V and 4 bases from J, the gap between germline ends came to 13 bases. The CDR3 DNA reads as TGTGCCAGCAGCTACCTAGCGTATGTCACCGGGGAGCTGTTTTTT. Amino acids: CASSYLAYVTGELFF.

This clonotype was recorded a few times. V and J are TRBV4-3 and TRBJ2-3, with a possible D match to TRBD1 (6 bases). Trimming shortened V by 3 bases and J by 0 bases, and 10 bases separated the two germline ends. This CDR3 is built from 15 residues. Germline loops: CDR1 LGHNA, CDR2 YSLEER. This chain's CDR3 is CASSHNRESTDTQYF. For the CDR3, the DNA is TGCGCCAGCAGCCATAACAGGGAAAGCACAGATACGCAGTATTTT.

This chain connects TRBV6-5 to TRBJ1-6; D gene unclear. This CDR3 contains 16 residues. Germline V lookup: CDR1 MNHEY, CDR2 SVGAGI. V lost 4 bases and J lost 0, with 10 bases in between. CDR3: CASSSTKSSYNSPLHF. In DNA, the CDR3 is TGTGCCAGCAGTTCGACCAAAAGCTCCTATAATTCACCCCTCCACTTT.

This clonotype turned up a few times. The genes are TRBV5-4 and TRBJ2-1; 9 bases agree with TRBD1. V gave up 7 bases and J gave up 1 base; unmatched junction bases: 6. Germline-derived CDR1 and CDR2 are SGHNT and YYREEE (reference sequence). The CDR3 has 15 residues. CDR3 DNA: TGTGCCAGCGGACTACAGGGGGCGTCCTACAATGAGCAGTTCTTC. Its translation: CASGLQGASYNEQFF. The variable domain in full, with the rest retrieved from reference TRBV5-4 and TRBJ2-1, is ETGVTQSPTHLIKTRGQQVTLRCSSQSGHNTVSWYQQALGQGPQFIFQYYREEENGRGNFPPRFSGLQFPNYSSELNVNALELDDSALYLCASGLQGASYNEQFFGPGTRLTVL.

This clonotype was seen a few times. The chain carries TRBV7-9 and TRBJ1-2; no firm D call. Trimming cost V 5 bases and J 6 bases, with 16 bases left between them. Germline V CDR1 and CDR2: SEHNR, FQNEAQ (reference sequence). The length of the CDR3 is 14 residues. In nucleotides, the CDR3 is TGTGCCAGCAGCCGCTCAGACTTACCGAATGGCTACACCTTC. Encoded protein: CASSRSDLPNGYTF.

This chain uses TRBV27 with TRBJ1-6, with TRBD1 as a possible D gene (6 bases). The germline V gene encodes CDR1 MNHEY and CDR2 SMNVEV (reference sequence). V was pared by 5 bases and J by 7 bases, with 15 bases between. This CDR3 has 15 residues. CDR3: CASSTTTGLNSPLHF. As DNA, the CDR3 is TGTGCCAGCAGTACGACGACAGGCCTAAATTCACCCCTCCACTTT.

This clonotype came up a few times. The chain is built from TRBV7-9 and TRBJ2-1, with no clear D. Germline CDR1 and CDR2: SEHNR and FQNEAQ (reference sequence). Trimming pared 7 bases from V and 6 bases from J, leaving 16 bases between. CDR3 length equals 14 residues. The CDR3 here is CASILAPETNEQFF. The CDR3 DNA is TGTGCCAGCATTCTCGCCCCCGAGACCAATGAGCAGTTCTTC.

Points on this clonotype: Because the CDR3's place on the DNA is in doubt, the DNA is left out and the CDR3 is given as listed by TCRdb. This chain uses TRBV7-5 with TRBJ1-5. TRBV7-5 is noted as a pseudogene. From its first to its last residue, the CDR3 has 17 amino acids. CDR3 sequence: CISVPDAVVHSNQPQHF.

The chain links TRBV24-1 to TRBJ1-5; TRBD1 agrees at 8 bases. The V gene's germline CDR1 is KGHDR and CDR2 SFDVKD. V shed 9 bases, J shed 2 bases, and the junction held 8 bases outside the gene matches. This CDR3 spans 15 amino acids. The CDR3 DNA reads as TGTGCCACCGGACAGGGAGGTGGTGGCAATCAGCCCCAGCATTTT. It yields the protein CATGQGGGGNQPQHF.

The V call is TRBV18, the J call TRBJ1-1; possible D gene TRBD1, 5 bases. The germline V and J ends were trimmed by 6 bases and 2 bases, with 16 bases remaining between them. Germline assignment: CDR1 KGHSH and CDR2 LQKENI. There are 15 residues in the CDR3. CDR3 sequence reads: CASSPIGEGNTEAFF. CDR3 nucleotide sequence: TGTGCCAGCTCCCCGATAGGGGAGGGAAACACTGAAGCTTTCTTT.

This chain uses TRBV7-9 with TRBJ2-1; the match to TRBD2 covers 10 bases. The CDR3 sequence is 15 residues long. The V gene's germline CDR1 is SEHNR and CDR2 FQNEAQ (reference sequence). J lost 5 bases, V lost 2 bases, and 3 bases had no gene match. The CDR3 nucleotides read TGTGCCAGCAGCTTAAATCTAGCGGGAGACAATGAGCAGTTCTTC. This translates into CASSLNLAGDNEQFF.

The rearrangement uses TRBV5-6 and TRBJ1-2; 7 bases are a match to TRBD1. Unmatched junction bases numbered 9, after V lost 3 bases and J lost 4 bases. There are 15 residues in the CDR3. Per the germline V gene, CDR1 is SGHDT and CDR2 is YYEEEE. CDR3 loop: CASSSTGKVSYGYTF. CDR3 nucleotides: TGTGCCAGCAGCTCGACAGGGAAGGTTAGCTATGGCTACACCTTC.

J is TRBJ2-7 and V is TRBV6-2 or TRBV6-3; 13 nucleotides line up with TRBD2. The CDR3 covers 15 residues. Germline V gene lookup returns CDR1 MNHEY and CDR2 SVGEGT. Trimming removed 7 bases from V and 5 bases from J; junction bases left unmatched: 8. CDR3 sequence reads: CASTKGTSGVDEQYF. The CDR3 DNA reads TGTGCCAGCACCAAAGGGACTAGCGGGGTCGACGAGCAGTACTTC.

The rearrangement links TRBV6-5 to TRBJ2-6; D possibly corresponds to TRBD1 (5 bases). The CDR3 is made up of 16 amino acids. V was shortened by 5 bases and J by 4 bases, with 15 bases between the two germline ends. Germline V gives CDR1 MNHEY, CDR2 SVGAGI. CDR3 nucleotides: TGTGCCAGCAGTCCCGGAACAGGTCTGGGGGCCAACGTCCTGACTTTC. This encodes CASSPGTGLGANVLTF.

This sequence joins TRBV6-6 and TRBJ2-7; the D gene is possibly TRBD1 (6 bases). This CDR3 comprises 13 residues. V was pared by 9 bases and J by 2 bases, with 14 bases between. Germline V CDR1 and CDR2: MNHNY, SVGAGI (reference sequence). Here the CDR3 reads CASLQGPPYEQYF. CDR3 bases: TGTGCCAGTTTACAGGGTCCACCCTACGAGCAGTACTTC.

The V gene is TRBV19, the J gene TRBJ2-2; 11 bases are a match to TRBD2. Germline V CDR1 and CDR2: LNHDA, SQIVND (reference sequence). The CDR3 runs to 15 residues. V lost 2 bases to trimming and J lost 6 bases; unmatched junction nucleotides: 2. CDR3 amino acids: CASSITSGSPGELFF. The CDR3 DNA follows: TGTGCCAGTAGTATAACTAGCGGGAGCCCCGGGGAGCTGTTTTTT.

The genes are TRBV10-1 and TRBJ1-4; D perhaps matches TRBD1 (5 bases). V was clipped by 3 bases and J by 7 bases, with 12 bases between them. The CDR3 has 14 amino acids. CDR1 and CDR2 from the germline V gene are WNHNN and SYGVQD (reference sequence). The CDR3 here is CASSDRGTGEKLFF. CDR3 in DNA: TGCGCCAGCAGTGATCGAGGGACCGGTGAAAAACTGTTTTTT.

This clonotype was seen a few times. The DNA of the CDR3 is TGTGCCAGCAGTTACTCTCCTTTTGACTATGGCTACACCTTC. Its translation is CASSYSPFDYGYTF. The J gene is TRBJ1-2, the V gene TRBV6-5; D is uncertain. Germline CDR1 reads MNHEY; CDR2 reads SVGAGI. Trimming stripped 0 bases from V and 3 bases from J, with 8 bases between. The CDR3 spans 14 residues.

The rearrangement links TRBV5-1 to TRBJ2-5; D remains ambiguous. V shed 0 bases and J shed 5 bases, with 8 bases lying between them. Germline-derived CDR1 and CDR2 are SGHRS and YFSETQ. This CDR3 spans 13 amino acids. The CDR3 DNA reads as TGCGCCAGCAGCTTGGCCGGGTCGGAGACCCAGTACTTC. Translating it yields CASSLAGSETQYF.

The chain carries TRBV5-1 and TRBJ2-6; D unclear. The CDR3 is 15 residues long. V lost 1 base and J 0 bases, leaving 5 bases between the germline ends. Germline V gene sequence: CDR1 SGHRS, CDR2 YFSETQ. The CDR3 loop is CASSLRVSGANVLTF. In nucleotides, the CDR3 is TGCGCCAGCAGCTTGAGGGTCTCTGGGGCCAACGTCCTGACTTTC.